The rows below give T cell receptor beta chains drawn from one sample of a study of blood T cell repertoires in COVID-19. Measured with immunoSEQ multiplex PCR; TCRdb has only the in-frame clones, and not every one. The profile shows approximately 250,000 clones, 84% of them singletons. The sequencing sample was made of peripheral blood. All receptors derive from a man aged 50 to 59 with acute or convalescent COVID-19. Each CDR3 is given with its conserved first and last residue. A D gene is named only where the DNA matches it firmly. Clone size is shown for a subset of rows, as once, few, many or a class of expanded clone.

v_gene	abundance	j_gene	d_gene	CDR3aa	CDR3nt
TRBV5-1	NA	TRBJ2-1	TRBD2	CASSEGSLAGPSSYNEQFF	TGCGCCAGCAGCGAGGGAAGTCTAGCGGGGCCTTCATCCTACAATGAGCAGTTCTTC
TRBV7-9	NA	TRBJ1-2	NA	CASSPGSNYGYTF	TGTGCCAGCAGCCCCGGGTCTAACTATGGCTACACCTTC
TRBV6-5	NA	TRBJ1-1	TRBD1	CASSSSTGPTEAFF	TGTGCCAGCAGCTCGTCGACAGGGCCGACTGAAGCTTTCTTT
TRBV2	NA	TRBJ2-5	TRBD2	CATLETSGMGIETQYF	TGTGCCACCCTAGAGACTAGCGGGATGGGAATAGAGACCCAGTACTTC
TRBV7-8	NA	TRBJ2-5	NA	CASIERLYQETQYF	TGTGCCAGCATCGAAAGACTTTACCAAGAGACCCAGTACTTC
TRBV6-2/TRBV6-3	NA	TRBJ2-7	NA	CASSYGGAPSSYEQYF	TGTGCCAGCAGTTACGGCGGGGCACCTAGCTCCTACGAGCAGTACTTC
TRBV30	NA	TRBJ1-4	NA	CAWSVWGQIEKLFF	TGTGCCTGGAGTGTTTGGGGACAAATCGAGAAACTGTTTTTT
TRBV10-3	NA	TRBJ1-1	NA	CAISRGGANTEAFF	TGTGCCATCAGCCGAGGAGGGGCTAACACTGAAGCTTTCTTT
TRBV29-1	once	TRBJ1-2	NA	CSVDDYGYTF	TGCAGCGTTGACGACTATGGCTACACCTTC
TRBV7-9	NA	TRBJ1-1	NA	CASSQGSTEAFF	TGTGCCAGCAGCCAGGGGAGCACTGAAGCTTTCTTT
TRBV5-6	NA	TRBJ2-3	TRBD2	CASSYGTSGAGGTDTQYF	TGTGCCAGCAGCTACGGGACTAGCGGTGCGGGCGGCACAGATACGCAGTATTTT
TRBV6-5	NA	TRBJ1-2	NA	CASSRQYGYTF	TGTGCCAGCAGTCGACAGTATGGCTACACCTTC
TRBV19	NA	TRBJ1-3	NA	CASSIPRLSGNTIYF	TGTGCCAGTAGTATCCCGAGGCTCTCTGGAAACACCATATATTTT
TRBV7-9	once	TRBJ1-1	NA	CASSDTSYGVTEAFF	TGTGCCAGCAGCGATACAAGCTACGGGGTCACTGAAGCTTTCTTT
TRBV15	NA	TRBJ2-3	NA	CATSRRDSTDTQYF	TGTGCCACCAGCAGGCGGGACTCCACAGATACGCAGTATTTT
TRBV28	NA	TRBJ2-3	NA	CASRTTRLVADTQYF	TGTGCCAGCAGGACCACCCGACTAGTCGCAGATACGCAGTATTTT
TRBV9	few	TRBJ2-3	NA	CASSPTVASTDTQYF	TGTGCCAGCAGCCCGACAGTGGCTAGCACAGATACGCAGTATTTT
TRBV5-1	NA	TRBJ1-1	TRBD1	CASSIGTGGETEAFF	TGCGCCAGCAGCATAGGGACAGGGGGCGAAACTGAAGCTTTCTTT
TRBV13	NA	TRBJ2-1	TRBD2	CASSFMGRTSDNEQFF	TGTGCCAGCAGCTTCATGGGGAGGACTAGTGATAATGAGCAGTTCTTC
TRBV19	few	TRBJ2-5	TRBD2	CASSIRLAGFNQETQYF	TGTGCCAGTAGTATCCGGCTAGCGGGGTTTAACCAAGAGACCCAGTACTTC
TRBV2	few	TRBJ2-2	NA	CASRGQGSTGELFF	TGTGCCAGCCGTGGGCAGGGGAGCACCGGGGAGCTGTTTTTT
TRBV6-5	NA	TRBJ2-7	TRBD1	CASSYSPTGKNEQYF	TGTGCCAGCAGTTACTCTCCGACAGGGAAGAACGAGCAGTACTTC
TRBV6-2/TRBV6-3	NA	TRBJ2-7	TRBD2	CASSRGLAGAAYEQYF	TGTGCCAGCAGTCGTGGACTAGCGGGTGCGGCCTACGAGCAGTACTTC
TRBV7-2	NA	TRBJ1-6	NA	CASSPNQGTSSYNSPLHF	TGTGCCAGCAGCCCCAATCAAGGGACTAGCTCCTATAATTCACCCCTCCACTTT
TRBV19	NA	TRBJ1-1	TRBD1	CASSIQGGYTEAFF	TGTGCCAGTAGTATCCAGGGGGGTTACACTGAAGCTTTCTTT
TRBV6-5	few	TRBJ1-2	NA	CASSPGLGYTF	TGTGCCAGCAGTCCAGGCCTCGGCTACACCTTC
TRBV9	NA	TRBJ2-3	NA	CASSVYEGSDTQYF	TGTGCCAGCAGCGTATATGAGGGCTCAGATACGCAGTATTTT
TRBV5-5	NA	TRBJ2-7	TRBD1	CASRFTGARIYEQYF	TGTGCCAGCAGGTTTACAGGGGCTAGGATTTACGAGCAGTACTTC
TRBV11-2	NA	TRBJ2-1	NA	CASSPQGFRYNEQFF	TGTGCCAGCAGCCCCCAGGGATTCCGCTACAATGAGCAGTTCTTC
TRBV2	NA	TRBJ1-1	NA	CASRRQDRWTEAFF	TGTGCCAGCCGTAGGCAGGACAGATGGACTGAAGCTTTCTTT
TRBV7-9	NA	TRBJ1-4	NA	CASSLQQGGEKLFF	TGTGCCAGCAGCTTACAACAGGGCGGTGAAAAACTGTTTTTT
TRBV29-1	NA	TRBJ1-4	TRBD1	CSVRGQGVFEKLFF	TGCAGCGTTCGAGGACAGGGAGTTTTTGAAAAACTGTTTTTT
TRBV7-6	few	TRBJ2-7	TRBD1	CASSAGQGAYEQYF	TGTGCCAGCAGCGCCGGACAGGGGGCCTACGAGCAGTACTTC
TRBV4-1	once	TRBJ1-1	NA	CASSPYGTTAFF	TGCGCCAGCAGCCCCTATGGGACAACGGCTTTCTTT
TRBV2	NA	TRBJ2-6	NA	CASSETPQLSGANVLTF	TGTGCCAGCAGTGAAACTCCACAGCTCTCTGGGGCCAACGTCCTGACTTTC
TRBV5-1	once	TRBJ2-5	TRBD2	CASSPRPGGGETQYF	TGCGCCAGCAGCCCTAGGCCGGGGGGTGGAGAGACCCAGTACTTC
TRBV6-5	NA	TRBJ1-3	NA	CASRRESVSGNTIYF	TGTGCCAGCAGAAGAGAGTCCGTCTCTGGAAACACCATATATTTT
TRBV7-9	NA	TRBJ1-1	NA	CASSLAGGPLSTEAFF	TGTGCCAGCAGCTTAGCGGGGGGACCTCTCTCCACTGAAGCTTTCTTT
TRBV9	NA	TRBJ1-2	NA	CASSVGQNYGYTF	TGTGCCAGCAGCGTAGGACAGAACTATGGCTACACCTTC
TRBV7-8	few	TRBJ1-2	NA	CASSPTTTISYGYTF	TGTGCCAGCAGCCCAACCACGACAATAAGTTATGGCTACACCTTC
TRBV2	NA	TRBJ1-5	NA	CASKGVGNQPQHF	TGTGCCAGCAAAGGGGTTGGCAATCAGCCCCAGCATTTT
TRBV18	NA	TRBJ1-2	TRBD1	CASSPPGSQGDNYGYTF	TGTGCCAGCTCACCACCGGGGTCACAGGGGGATAACTATGGCTACACCTTC
TRBV19	NA	TRBJ2-7	TRBD1	CASTESGGRASEQYF	TGTGCCAGTACCGAATCAGGGGGCAGGGCTAGCGAGCAGTACTTC
TRBV29-1	NA	TRBJ2-3	TRBD2	CSAEPGLSTDTQYF	TGCAGCGCCGAACCGGGACTAAGCACAGATACGCAGTATTTT
TRBV11-2	NA	TRBJ2-1	NA	CASSGSSYNEQFF	TGTGCCAGCAGCGGGAGCTCCTACAATGAGCAGTTCTTC
TRBV2	NA	TRBJ1-5	TRBD1	CASSPDRAGNQPQHF	TGTGCCAGCAGCCCCGACAGGGCGGGCAATCAGCCCCAGCATTTT
TRBV7-3	NA	TRBJ2-2	NA	CASSYGGGELFF	TGTGCCAGCAGCTATGGAGGCGGGGAGCTGTTTTTT
TRBV4-1	NA	TRBJ2-2	TRBD1	CASSQVRTGKNTGELFF	TGCGCCAGCAGCCAAGTAAGGACAGGGAAGAACACCGGGGAGCTGTTTTTT
TRBV24-1	NA	TRBJ1-2	NA	CATSDTRGYTF	TGTGCCACCAGTGATACGCGTGGCTACACCTTC
TRBV15	NA	TRBJ2-1	TRBD2	CATSRDFTGGNEQFF	TGTGCCACCAGCAGAGATTTCACGGGAGGGAATGAGCAGTTCTTC
TRBV7-8	NA	TRBJ1-6	NA	CASSLGQPNSPLHF	TGTGCCAGCAGCCTAGGACAGCCGAATTCACCCCTCCACTTT
TRBV7-8	few	TRBJ2-7	NA	CASSPSWGDFEQYF	TGTGCCAGCAGCCCAAGTTGGGGGGATTTCGAGCAGTACTTC
TRBV5-1	NA	TRBJ2-7	TRBD1	CASSIGRTGDSYEQYF	TGCGCCAGCAGCATTGGGCGGACAGGGGATTCCTACGAGCAGTACTTC
TRBV4-2	NA	TRBJ2-1	TRBD2	CASSQDLAGLGHNEQFF	TGTGCCAGCAGCCAAGATCTTGCGGGACTAGGGCACAATGAGCAGTTCTTC